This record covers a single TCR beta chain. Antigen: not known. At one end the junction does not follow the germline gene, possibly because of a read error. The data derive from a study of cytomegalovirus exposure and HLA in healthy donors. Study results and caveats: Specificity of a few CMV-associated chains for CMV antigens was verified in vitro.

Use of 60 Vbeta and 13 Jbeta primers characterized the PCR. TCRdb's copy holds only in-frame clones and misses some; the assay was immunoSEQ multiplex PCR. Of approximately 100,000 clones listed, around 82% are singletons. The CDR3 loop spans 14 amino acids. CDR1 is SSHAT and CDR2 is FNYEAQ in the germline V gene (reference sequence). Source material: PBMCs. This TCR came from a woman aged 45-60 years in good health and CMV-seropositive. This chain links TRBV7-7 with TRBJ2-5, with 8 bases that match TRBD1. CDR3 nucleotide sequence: TGTGCTAGCAGCTTAACGACAGGGGAAGAGACCCAGTACTTC. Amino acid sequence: CASSLTTGEETQYF.